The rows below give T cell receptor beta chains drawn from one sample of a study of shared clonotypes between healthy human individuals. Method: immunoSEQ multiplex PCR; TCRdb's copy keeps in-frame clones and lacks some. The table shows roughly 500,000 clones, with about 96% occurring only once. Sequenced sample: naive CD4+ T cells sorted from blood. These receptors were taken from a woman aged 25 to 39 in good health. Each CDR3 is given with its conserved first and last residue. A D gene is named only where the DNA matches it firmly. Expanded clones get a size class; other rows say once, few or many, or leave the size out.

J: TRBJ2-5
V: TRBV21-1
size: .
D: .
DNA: TGTGCCAGCAGCAAAAGTAAACAGAACGATCCACAAGAGACCCAGTACTTC
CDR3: CASSKSKQNDPQETQYF

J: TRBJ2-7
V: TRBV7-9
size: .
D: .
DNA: TGTGCCAGCAGCTTAGGCCCCGGGACACCAGCCTACGAGCAGTACTTC
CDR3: CASSLGPGTPAYEQYF

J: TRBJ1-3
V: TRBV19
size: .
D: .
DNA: TGTGCCAGTAGTATCGGTTGGGGACCGGTTGGAAACACCATATATTTT
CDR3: CASSIGWGPVGNTIYF

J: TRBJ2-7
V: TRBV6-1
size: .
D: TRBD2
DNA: TGTGCCACCGGACTAGCGTACTACGAGCAGTACTTC
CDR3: CATGLAYYEQYF

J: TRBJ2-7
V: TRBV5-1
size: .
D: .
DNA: TGCGCCAGCAGCTTGATAGCAAGTTCGTCCTACGAGCAGTACTTC
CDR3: CASSLIASSSYEQYF

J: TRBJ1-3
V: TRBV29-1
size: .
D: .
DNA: TGCAGCGTAGGCACCCCGAGAAACACCATATATTTT
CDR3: CSVGTPRNTIYF

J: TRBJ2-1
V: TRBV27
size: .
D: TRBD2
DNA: TGTGCCAGCAGGTCAGGACTAGCGGGAGGGCCGGTCGGCAATGAGCAGTTCTTC
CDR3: CASRSGLAGGPVGNEQFF

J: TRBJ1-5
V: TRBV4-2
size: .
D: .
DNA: TGTGCCAGCAGCCGAAGGGGGGATCAGCCCCAGCATTTT
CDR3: CASSRRGDQPQHF

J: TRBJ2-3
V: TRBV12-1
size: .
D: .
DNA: TGTGCCAGCAGCTCGGGACTAGCGGGTTTCGGGGGCACAGATACGCAGTATTTT
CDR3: CASSSGLAGFGGTDTQYF

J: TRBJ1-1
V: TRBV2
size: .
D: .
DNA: TGTGCCAGCAAGACGGGACCTTGGACTGAAGCTTTCTTT
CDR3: CASKTGPWTEAFF

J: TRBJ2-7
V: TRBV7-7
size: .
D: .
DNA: TGTGCCAGCAGCTCAGACGAGGGGGGCGAGCAGTACTTC
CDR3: CASSSDEGGEQYF

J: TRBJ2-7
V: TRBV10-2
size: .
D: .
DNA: TGCGCCAGCAGTGAGAGGGGGGATTCCTACGAGCAGTACTTC
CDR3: CASSERGDSYEQYF

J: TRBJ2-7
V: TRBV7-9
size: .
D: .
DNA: TGTGCCAGCAGCGAAGGGGTCTTCCCCTACGAGCAGTACTTC
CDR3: CASSEGVFPYEQYF

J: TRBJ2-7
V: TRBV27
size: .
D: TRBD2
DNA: TGTGCCAGTTGGGCTAGGTCGGTAGCGGGAATCCCCTACGAGCAGTACTTC
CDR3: CASWARSVAGIPYEQYF

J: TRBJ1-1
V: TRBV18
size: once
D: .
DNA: TGTGCCAGCTCACCCCCTAGAACCCTGAACACTGAAGCTTTCTTT
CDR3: CASSPPRTLNTEAFF

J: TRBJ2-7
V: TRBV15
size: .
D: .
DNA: TGTGCCACCAGCAGAGGGGGGCGGGGGCCTGCCTACGAGCAGTACTTC
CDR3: CATSRGGRGPAYEQYF

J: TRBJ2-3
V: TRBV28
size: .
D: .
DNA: TGTGCCAGCAGCCTGGAGCCAACTACGCAGTATTTT
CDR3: CASSLEPTTQYF

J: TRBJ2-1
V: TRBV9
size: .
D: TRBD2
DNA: TGTGCCAGCAGCGTGGAGGAGCGGGAGTGGAATGAGCAGTTCTTC
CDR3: CASSVEEREWNEQFF

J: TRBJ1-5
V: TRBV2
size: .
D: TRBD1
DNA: TGTGCCAGCAGTCGCCGACAGGGGATGGATAGCAATCAGCCCCAGCATTTT
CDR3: CASSRRQGMDSNQPQHF

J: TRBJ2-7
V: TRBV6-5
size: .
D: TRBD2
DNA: TGTGCCAGCACTAAAGCGGGAGGTAGCTCCTACGAGCAGTACTTC
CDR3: CASTKAGGSSYEQYF

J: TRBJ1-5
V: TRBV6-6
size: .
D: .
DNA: TGTGCCAGCAGAGTTAGGGATTATCAGCCCCAGCATTTT
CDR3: CASRVRDYQPQHF

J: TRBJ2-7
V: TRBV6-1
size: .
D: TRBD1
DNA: TGTGCCAGCAGTGAAGGAGGACAGGCCTACGAGCAGTACTTC
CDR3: CASSEGGQAYEQYF

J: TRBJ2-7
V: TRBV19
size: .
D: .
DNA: TGTGCCAGTAGTCCCCAAGGCTACGAGCAGTACTTC
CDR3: CASSPQGYEQYF

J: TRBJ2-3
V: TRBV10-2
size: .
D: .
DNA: TGCGCCAGCAGAAACCCAGGACGGCCTGCTACAGATACGCAGTATTTT
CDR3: CASRNPGRPATDTQYF

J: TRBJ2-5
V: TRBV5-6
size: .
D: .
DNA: TGTGCCAGCAGCTTGGGGCTTTGGGGAGCACAAGAGACCCAGTACTTC
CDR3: CASSLGLWGAQETQYF

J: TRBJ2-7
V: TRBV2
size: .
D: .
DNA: TGTGCCAGCAAAGGAGGCTACGAGCAGTACTTC
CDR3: CASKGGYEQYF

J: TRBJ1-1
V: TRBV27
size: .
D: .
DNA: TGTGCCAGCAGTTTATTTGCGGGGGGGAACACTGAAGCTTTCTTT
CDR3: CASSLFAGGNTEAFF

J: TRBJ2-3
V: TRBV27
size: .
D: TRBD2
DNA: TGTGCCAGCAGTCCTGAATGGGCGGCTAGCGGGAGGGTCGGGAGTACAGATACGCAGTATTTT
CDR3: CASSPEWAASGRVGSTDTQYF

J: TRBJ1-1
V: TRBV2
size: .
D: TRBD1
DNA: TGTGCCAGCAACTGGGACAGCCTTAACACTGAAGCTTTCTTT
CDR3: CASNWDSLNTEAFF

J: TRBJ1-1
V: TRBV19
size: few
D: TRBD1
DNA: TGTGCCAGTAGTAGGACAGGGGAGGAAGCTTTCTTT
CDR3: CASSRTGEEAFF

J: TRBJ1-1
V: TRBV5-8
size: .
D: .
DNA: TGTGCCAGCAGCTCGATTACTGAAGCTTTCTTT
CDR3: CASSSITEAFF

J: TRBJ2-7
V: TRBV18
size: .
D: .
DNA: TGTGCCAGCTCACCCTCCCTATACGAGCAGTACTTC
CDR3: CASSPSLYEQYF

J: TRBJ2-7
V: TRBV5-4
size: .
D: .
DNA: TGTGCCAGCAGCTTCTGGGCTAGCGACGAGCAGTACTTC
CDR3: CASSFWASDEQYF

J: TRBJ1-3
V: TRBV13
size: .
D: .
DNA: TGTGCCAGCAGCTTATACCGTATATTCCCGGGGATGTCTGGAAACACCATATATTTT
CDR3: CASSLYRIFPGMSGNTIYF

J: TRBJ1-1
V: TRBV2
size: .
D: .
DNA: TGTGCCAGCAGTGAACAGGGGCTGGAGAACACTGAAGCTTTCTTT
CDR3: CASSEQGLENTEAFF

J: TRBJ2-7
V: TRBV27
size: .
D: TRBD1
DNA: TGTGCCAGCAGGGGACAGGGGAACGACGAGCAGTACTTC
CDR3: CASRGQGNDEQYF

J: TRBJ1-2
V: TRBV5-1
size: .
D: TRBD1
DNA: TGCGCCAGCAGCACCGGGACAGGGGGCGGATATGGCTACACCTTC
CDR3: CASSTGTGGGYGYTF

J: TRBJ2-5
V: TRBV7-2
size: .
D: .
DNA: TGTGCCAGCAGCTTAGAGAGGGGAATAGAGACCCAGTACTTC
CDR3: CASSLERGIETQYF

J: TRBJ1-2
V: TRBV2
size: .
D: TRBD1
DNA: TGTGCCAGCAGTCCTAGGACAGGTCAAGGCTACACCTTC
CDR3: CASSPRTGQGYTF

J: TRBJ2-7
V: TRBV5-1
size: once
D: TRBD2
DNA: TGCGCCAGCAGCTTGGGATCTAGCGGCCGTCTTGGCGAGCAGTACTTC
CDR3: CASSLGSSGRLGEQYF

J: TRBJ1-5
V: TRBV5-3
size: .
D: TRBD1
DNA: TGTGCCAGAAGCCCGGACAGGGCCAGAGGTAGCAATCAGCCCCAGCATTTT
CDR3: CARSPDRARGSNQPQHF

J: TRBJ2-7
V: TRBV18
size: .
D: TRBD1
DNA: TGTGCCAGCTCACCGGGGACAGGGGCTAGCTACGAGCAGTACTTC
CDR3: CASSPGTGASYEQYF

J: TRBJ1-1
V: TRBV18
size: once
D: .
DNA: TGTGCCAGCTCACTAGACGGACGGATCATGAACACTGAAGCTTTCTTT
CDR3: CASSLDGRIMNTEAFF